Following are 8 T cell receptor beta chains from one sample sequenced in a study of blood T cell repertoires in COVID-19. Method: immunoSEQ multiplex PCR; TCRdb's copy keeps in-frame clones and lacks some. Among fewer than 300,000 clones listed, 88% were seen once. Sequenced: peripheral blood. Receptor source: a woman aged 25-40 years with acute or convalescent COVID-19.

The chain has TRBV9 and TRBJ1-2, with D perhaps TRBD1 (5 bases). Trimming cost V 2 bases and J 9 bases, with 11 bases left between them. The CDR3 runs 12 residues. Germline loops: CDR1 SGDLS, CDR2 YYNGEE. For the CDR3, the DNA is TGTGCCAGCAGCGTGACGGGGGGTAGCTACACCTTC. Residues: CASSVTGGSYTF.

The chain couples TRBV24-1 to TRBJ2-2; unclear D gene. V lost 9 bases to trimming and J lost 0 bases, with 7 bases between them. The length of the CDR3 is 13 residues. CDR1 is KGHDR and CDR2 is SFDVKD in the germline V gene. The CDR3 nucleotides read TGTGCCACCGGGCAGACGAACACCGGGGAGCTGTTTTTT. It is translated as CATGQTNTGELFF.

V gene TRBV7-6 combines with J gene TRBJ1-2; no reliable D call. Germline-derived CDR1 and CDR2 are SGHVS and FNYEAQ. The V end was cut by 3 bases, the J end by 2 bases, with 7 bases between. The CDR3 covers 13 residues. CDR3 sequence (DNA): TGTGCCAGCAGCTTGGAGGTCAACTATGGCTACACCTTC. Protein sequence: CASSLEVNYGYTF.

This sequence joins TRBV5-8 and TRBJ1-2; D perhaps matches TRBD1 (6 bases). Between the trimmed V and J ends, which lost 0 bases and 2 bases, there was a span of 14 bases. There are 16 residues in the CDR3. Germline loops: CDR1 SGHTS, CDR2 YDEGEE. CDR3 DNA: TGTGCCAGCAGCTTGGAATGGGGACACCTAAACTATGGCTACACCTTC. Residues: CASSLEWGHLNYGYTF. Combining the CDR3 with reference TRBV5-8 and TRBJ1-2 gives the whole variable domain EAGVTQSPTHLIKTRGQQATLRCSPISGHTSVYWYQQALGLGLQFLLWYDEGEERNRGNFPPRFSGRQFPNYSSELNVNALELEDSALYLCASSLEWGHLNYGYTFGSGTRLTVV.

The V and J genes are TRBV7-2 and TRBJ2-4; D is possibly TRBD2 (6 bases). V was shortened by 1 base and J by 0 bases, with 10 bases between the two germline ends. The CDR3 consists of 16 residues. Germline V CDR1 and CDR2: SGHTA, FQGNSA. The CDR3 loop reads CASSLGLASAKNIQYF. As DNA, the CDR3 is TGTGCCAGCAGCTTAGGGCTAGCGTCAGCCAAAAACATTCAGTACTTC.

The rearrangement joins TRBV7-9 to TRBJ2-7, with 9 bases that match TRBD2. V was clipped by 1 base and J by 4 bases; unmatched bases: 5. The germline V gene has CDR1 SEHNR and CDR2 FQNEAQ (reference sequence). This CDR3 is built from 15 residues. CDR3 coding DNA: TGTGCCAGCAGCTTAGGACTAGCGGTCCCTTACGAGCAGTACTTC. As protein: CASSLGLAVPYEQYF.

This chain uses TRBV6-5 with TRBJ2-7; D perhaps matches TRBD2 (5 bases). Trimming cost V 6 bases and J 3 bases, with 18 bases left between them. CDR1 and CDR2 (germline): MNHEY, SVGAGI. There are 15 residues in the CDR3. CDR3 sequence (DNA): TGTGCCAGCAGCCTCCTCTCGCGGAGGAACTACGAGCAGTACTTC. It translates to CASSLLSRRNYEQYF.

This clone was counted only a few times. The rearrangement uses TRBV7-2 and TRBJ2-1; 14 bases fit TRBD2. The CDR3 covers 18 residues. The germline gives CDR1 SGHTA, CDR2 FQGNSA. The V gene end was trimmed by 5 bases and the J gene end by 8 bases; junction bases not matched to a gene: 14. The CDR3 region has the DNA TGTGCCAGCAGCAAAACCGGGACTAGCGGGAGTTTTGTCCATGAGCAGTTCTTC. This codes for CASSKTGTSGSFVHEQFF.